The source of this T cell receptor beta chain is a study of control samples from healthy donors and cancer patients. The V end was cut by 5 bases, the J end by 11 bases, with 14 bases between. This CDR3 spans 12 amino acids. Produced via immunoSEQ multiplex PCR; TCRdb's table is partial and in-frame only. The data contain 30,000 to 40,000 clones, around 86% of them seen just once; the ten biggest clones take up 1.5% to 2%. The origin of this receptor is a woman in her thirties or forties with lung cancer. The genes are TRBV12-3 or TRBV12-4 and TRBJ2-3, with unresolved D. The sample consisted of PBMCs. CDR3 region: CASSQASGVQYF. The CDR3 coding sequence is TGTGCCAGCAGTCAGGCTAGTGGTGTGCAGTATTTT.